Shown below are 3 T cell receptor beta chains from a single sample sequenced in a study of blood T cell repertoires in COVID-19. The data were produced by immunoSEQ multiplex PCR, yet TCRdb's version contains in-frame clones alone and is incomplete. The sample has approximately 89,000 clones; 80% are singletons. The specimen was peripheral blood. All receptors come from a woman of 80 years or more with acute or convalescent COVID-19.

This clone occurred once. This sequence joins TRBV6-5 and TRBJ1-1; D might be TRBD1 (6 bases). The ends were cut back, 7 bases at V and 4 bases at J, with 16 bases in the middle. CDR1 and CDR2 (germline): MNHEY, SVGAGI. The CDR3 spans 14 residues. The CDR3 loop is CASKPPGVLTEAFF. CDR3 bases: TGTGCCAGCAAACCGCCAGGGGTACTCACTGAAGCTTTCTTT.

The rearrangement uses TRBV6-1 and TRBJ2-3, with TRBD2 matching over 10 bases. The CDR3 contains 17 residues. The germline V gene encodes CDR1 MNHNS and CDR2 SASEGT. V trimming: 0 bases; J trimming: 6 bases; junction bases outside the gene matches: 9. CDR3: CASSEARSSGRSDTQYF. CDR3 bases: TGTGCCAGCAGTGAAGCCCGTTCTAGCGGGAGAAGCGATACGCAGTATTTT.

The V gene is TRBV3-1 (or the pseudogene TRBV3-2), the J gene TRBJ2-2; 7 bases match TRBD2. Trimming took 4 bases from V and 4 from J; bases not matched to a gene: 6. This CDR3 comprises 15 residues. CDR1 LGHDT and CDR2 YNNKEL come from the germline V gene (reference sequence). The CDR3 DNA is TGTGCCAGCAGCCGGACTAGTGTTATCACCGGGGAGCTGTTTTTT. This gives the protein CASSRTSVITGELFF.